This TCR beta chain originates from a study of vaccination and CD4 T cells after COVID-19. In the study overall: Convalescent participants consisted of six males and four females, two being Hispanic.

Concerning this clonotype: Its antigen remains unidentified.

Trimming shortened V by 3 bases and J by 1 base, and 9 bases separated the two germline ends. The germline CDR1 and CDR2 sequences are MNHEY and SVGEGT. The CDR3 consists of 14 residues. Noted treatment: approximately nine-day PBMC culture with coronavirus spike peptide pools or control peptides (ViraFEST assay). Cultured CD4+ T-cell DNA underwent Oncomine TCR Beta short-read sequencing. TCRdb recomputed calls from the PCR reads with MiXCR, one row per CDR3 protein. Of 13,000 to 15,000 distinct CDR3 sequences in the sample, 48% were seen once. The J gene is TRBJ1-1, the V gene TRBV6-2 or TRBV6-3; maybe TRBD1 (5 bases). Sequencing was done on a sample of CD4+ T cells from blood, cultured in vitro. This TCR derives from a human donor who had recovered from COVID-19. In DNA, the CDR3 is TGTGCCAGCAGTTATTTGAGGGGGAACACTGAAGCTTTCTTT. It yields the protein CASSYLRGNTEAFF.